A single sample gave rise to the 15 T cell receptor beta chains below, sequenced in a study of blood T cell repertoires in COVID-19. Data came from immunoSEQ multiplex PCR; TCRdb stores just in-frame clones and leaves some out. The profile shows fewer than 200,000 clones, around 80% of them singletons. The specimen was PBMCs or T cells enriched from blood (not recorded which). The receptor source for this set is a woman aged 45 to 65 who had recovered from COVID-19.

V and J are TRBV7-8 and TRBJ1-2; D unresolved. Germline CDR1 reads SGHVS; CDR2 reads FQNEAQ. The CDR3 loop spans 15 amino acids. V lost 1 base, J lost 2 bases, and 11 bases lay in between. The CDR3 sequence is CASSLGSGANYGYTF. The CDR3 nucleotides are TGTGCCAGCAGCTTAGGTTCAGGCGCGAACTATGGCTACACCTTC. Full variable domain (missing parts from reference TRBV7-8 and TRBJ1-2): GAGVSQSPRYKVAKRGQDVALRCDPISGHVSLFWYQQALGQGPEFLTYFQNEAQLDKSGLPSDRFFAERPEGSVSTLKIQRTQQEDSAVYLCASSLGSGANYGYTFGSGTRLTVV.

This chain joins TRBV28 and TRBJ2-7; 13 positions agree with TRBD2. This CDR3 spans 18 amino acids. Trimming removed 4 bases from V and 2 bases from J; junction bases left unmatched: 11. Germline V CDR1 and CDR2: MDHEN, SYDVKM. CDR3 sequence reads: CASSSLLRLAGGPYEQYF. The DNA for the CDR3 is TGTGCCAGCAGTTCCTTGTTACGACTAGCGGGAGGCCCCTACGAGCAGTACTTC.

V gene TRBV28 combines with J gene TRBJ2-2; 8 bases are a match to TRBD2. This CDR3 comprises 14 residues. Per germline, CDR1 MDHEN and CDR2 SYDVKM. V gave up 7 bases and J gave up 5 bases; unmatched junction bases: 6. The CDR3 DNA sequence: TGTGCCAGCACCAGCGGGAGTGTGACCGGGGAGCTGTTTTTT. It is translated as CASTSGSVTGELFF. Supplemented by reference TRBV28 and TRBJ2-2, the full variable domain reads DVKVTQSSRYLVKRTGEKVFLECVQDMDHENMFWYRQDPGLGLRLIYFSYDVKMKEKGDIPEGYSVSREKKERFSLILESASTNQTSMYLCASTSGSVTGELFFGEGSRLTVL.

The rearrangement uses TRBV6-6 and TRBJ1-6; possible D gene TRBD1, 6 bases. The CDR3 sequence is 15 residues long. Germline CDR1 is MNHNY and CDR2 is SVGAGI (reference sequence). Trimming left V 5 bases short and J 4 bases short, with 12 bases between. The DNA for the CDR3 is TGTGCCAGCAGTGGAGGACAGTATTATAATTCACCCCTCCACTTT. This codes for CASSGGQYYNSPLHF.

This chain connects TRBV7-6 to TRBJ2-3; D might be TRBD2 (6 bases). Germline CDR1 is SGHVS and CDR2 is FNYEAQ. The CDR3 runs 15 residues. Between the trimmed V and J ends, which lost 2 bases and 7 bases, there was a span of 16 bases. CDR3 DNA sequence: TGTGCCAGCAGCTTAACTGCAAGGGACTTTCATACGCAGTATTTT. This codes for CASSLTARDFHTQYF.

The chain has TRBV7-9 and TRBJ2-3; 10 bases align to TRBD2. Trimming took 5 bases from V and 3 from J; bases not matched to a gene: 5. In germline, CDR1 is SEHNR, CDR2 FQNEAQ (reference sequence). This CDR3 has 15 amino acids. The CDR3 here is CASSPQRGGTDTQYF. The CDR3 DNA reads TGTGCCAGCAGCCCCCAGCGGGGGGGGACAGATACGCAGTATTTT.

The chain has TRBV5-1 and TRBJ1-2, with D maybe TRBD1 (5 bases). The germline V gene encodes CDR1 SGHRS and CDR2 YFSETQ. The CDR3 contains 13 residues. Trimming removed 5 bases at V and 5 bases at J, with 13 bases between. CDR3 coding DNA: TGCGCCAGCAGAAGGGGTAGGGATTATGGCTACACCTTC. This gives the protein CASRRGRDYGYTF.

V usage is TRBV5-1 and J usage is TRBJ2-1, with 8 bases matching TRBD2. Germline loops: CDR1 SGHRS, CDR2 YFSETQ. Trimming took 4 bases from V and 1 from J; bases not matched to a gene: 7. This CDR3 region has 16 residues. The CDR3 region is CASSPTASGSYNEQFF. The CDR3 DNA reads as TGCGCCAGCAGCCCCACAGCTAGCGGGTCCTACAATGAGCAGTTCTTC.

J is TRBJ1-1 and V is TRBV5-1; D is perhaps TRBD1 (6 bases). Trimming pared 3 bases from V and 2 bases from J, leaving 17 bases between. Germline V lookup: CDR1 SGHRS, CDR2 YFSETQ. CDR3 length equals 16 residues. The CDR3 bases are TGCGCCAGCAGCTGGGGGCCCCAAATCGGTAACACTGAAGCTTTCTTT. This codes for CASSWGPQIGNTEAFF.

The rearrangement uses TRBV5-6 and TRBJ2-7; 7 bases align to TRBD1. The CDR3 sequence is 14 residues long. Germline trimming cut 7 bases from V and 4 bases from J; bases unmatched to any gene: 11. In germline, CDR1 is SGHDT, CDR2 YYEEEE. CDR3 coding DNA: TGTGCCAGCCGCTCAAGGACAGGAGCTTACGAGCAGTACTTC. It codes for CASRSRTGAYEQYF.

The chain employs TRBV6-2 or TRBV6-3 and TRBJ2-7; the match to TRBD1 covers 7 bases. The CDR3 loop spans 17 amino acids. The V gene's germline CDR1 is MNHEY and CDR2 SVGEGT. The junction had 15 bases not matched to a gene; V was cut back by 6 bases and J by 1 base. The CDR3 loop reads CASSPQDRFQGSYEQYF. DNA of the CDR3: TGTGCCAGCAGCCCTCAGGACAGGTTCCAAGGTTCCTACGAGCAGTACTTC.

The rearrangement uses TRBV14 and TRBJ2-1, with 10 bases that match TRBD1. This CDR3 is 18 amino acids long. CDR1 and CDR2 from the germline V gene are SGHDN and FVKESK. V lost 0 bases, J lost 3 bases, and 8 bases stayed unmatched. The CDR3 DNA reads TGTGCCAGCAGCCAAGATGTGTGGGACAGGGGAGGCTACAATGAGCAGTTCTTC. It specifies CASSQDVWDRGGYNEQFF.

CDR3 sequence reads: CASSLGDRGVRETQYF. The CDR3 DNA reads TGTGCCAGCAGCTTAGGGGACAGGGGGGTGAGAGAGACCCAGTACTTC. The chain recombines TRBV7-2 with TRBJ2-5; 11 bases fit TRBD1. The CDR3 has 16 amino acids. Germline trimming cut 1 base from V and 4 bases from J; bases unmatched to any gene: 5. Per germline, CDR1 SGHTA and CDR2 FQGNSA. Combining the CDR3 with reference TRBV7-2 and TRBJ2-5 gives the whole variable domain GAGVSQSPSNKVTEKGKDVELRCDPISGHTALYWYRQSLGQGLEFLIYFQGNSAPDKSGLPSDRFSAERTGGSVSTLTIQRTQQEDSAVYLCASSLGDRGVRETQYFGPGTRLLVL.

The chain joins TRBV7-2 to TRBJ2-7; tentatively, D is TRBD2 (6 bases). Germline CDR1 is SGHTA and CDR2 is FQGNSA. The CDR3 contains 16 residues. Trimming pared 1 base from V and 3 bases from J, leaving 16 bases between. The CDR3 DNA is TGTGCCAGCAGCTTAGGCGGGACCCAGACGTACTACGAGCAGTACTTC. Its protein product is CASSLGGTQTYYEQYF. Drawing the rest from reference TRBV7-2 and TRBJ2-7, the complete variable domain is GAGVSQSPSNKVTEKGKDVELRCDPISGHTALYWYRQSLGQGLEFLIYFQGNSAPDKSGLPSDRFSAERTGGSVSTLTIQRTQQEDSAVYLCASSLGGTQTYYEQYFGPGTRLTVT.

This chain uses TRBV7-9 with TRBJ2-1, with 8 bases lining up with TRBD2. Trimming took 5 bases from V and 12 from J; bases not matched to a gene: 12. This CDR3 has 14 residues. Germline lookup yields CDR1 SEHNR and CDR2 FQNEAQ (reference sequence). The CDR3 region has the DNA TGTGCCAGCAGCCCGACTCTAGCGGGCCCCGGGCAGTTCTTC. It translates to CASSPTLAGPGQFF.